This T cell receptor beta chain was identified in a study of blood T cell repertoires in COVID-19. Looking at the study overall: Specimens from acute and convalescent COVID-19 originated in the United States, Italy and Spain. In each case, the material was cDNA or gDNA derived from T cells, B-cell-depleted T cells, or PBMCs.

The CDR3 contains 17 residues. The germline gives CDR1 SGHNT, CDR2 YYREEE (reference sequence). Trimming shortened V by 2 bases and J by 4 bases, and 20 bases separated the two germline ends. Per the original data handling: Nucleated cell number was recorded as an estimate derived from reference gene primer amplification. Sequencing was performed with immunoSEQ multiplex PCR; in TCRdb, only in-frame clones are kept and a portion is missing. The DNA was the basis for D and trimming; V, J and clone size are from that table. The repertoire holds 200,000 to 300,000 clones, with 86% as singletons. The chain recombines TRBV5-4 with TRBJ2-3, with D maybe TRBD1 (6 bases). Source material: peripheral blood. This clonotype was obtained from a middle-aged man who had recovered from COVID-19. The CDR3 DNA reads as TGTGCCAGCAGCTTCAGGGGCTACAACCGCGCGTCAGATACGCAGTATTTT. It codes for CASSFRGYNRASDTQYF. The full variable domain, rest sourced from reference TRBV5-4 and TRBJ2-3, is ETGVTQSPTHLIKTRGQQVTLRCSSQSGHNTVSWYQQALGQGPQFIFQYYREEENGRGNFPPRFSGLQFPNYSSELNVNALELDDSALYLCASSFRGYNRASDTQYFGPGTRLTVL.